This TCR beta chain was identified during a study of T cells after yellow fever vaccination. Study-wide findings and caveats: Among all clonotypes, a small share was observed in both CD4 and CD8 compartments. Weaker in magnitude, the secondary response showed a faster peak on day 5 versus 15. Subsequent to the booster, the majority of primary-vaccination clones reappeared (around 96% CD4, approximately 90% CD8). Bulk-population clonotypes that are abundant could appear as contaminants in FACS-sorted repertoires.

V was pared by 3 bases and J by 6 bases, with 11 bases between. This CDR3 contains 14 residues. In regard to this clonotype: The antigen is unknown.

One entry per CDR3 protein results from TCRdb running MiXCR on the 5' RACE reads. The table has about 340,000 distinct CDR3 sequences, approximately 12% seen once. This specimen consisted of CD4+ T cells sorted from PBMCs, obtained 15 days after the yellow fever booster vaccination. This receptor was taken from a man between 18 and 35 years old who received the YFV17D yellow fever vaccine. The chain combines TRBV12-3 or TRBV12-4 with TRBJ2-2; D is perhaps TRBD1 (6 bases). The CDR3 region has the DNA TGTGCCAGCAGTTTTCAGGGGTCGGCCGGGGAGCTGTTTTTT. This translates into CASSFQGSAGELFF.